This T cell receptor beta chain comes out of a study of T cell responses to AZD1222 COVID-19 vaccine. On the study more broadly: Second-dose timings of about 4 or about 12 weeks were pooled. Regarding the study as a whole: Along spike, vaccine-associated CD4 TCRs were found throughout, with dominance at 160-218 and 743-854. The study sampled repertoires only after the peak T cell response.

As for this clone: Its matching antigen is unknown.

V shed 6 bases and J shed 6 bases, with 19 bases lying between them. The length of the CDR3 is 14 residues. Per germline, CDR1 SGHRS and CDR2 YFSETQ. The repertoire was sequenced with immunoSEQ multiplex PCR; TCRdb's copy has only in-frame clones and lacks some. The sample has about 180,000 clones; about 86% are singletons. Sequenced here: peripheral blood, sampled on day 0 of AZD1222 vaccination. The sequence was obtained from an adult in good health. The rearrangement joins TRBV5-1 to TRBJ2-7, with D tentatively TRBD1 (6 bases). In nucleotides, the CDR3 is TGCGCCAGCACCAACCCGGGACAAAAGTCCGAGCAGTACTTC. This sequence encodes CASTNPGQKSEQYF.